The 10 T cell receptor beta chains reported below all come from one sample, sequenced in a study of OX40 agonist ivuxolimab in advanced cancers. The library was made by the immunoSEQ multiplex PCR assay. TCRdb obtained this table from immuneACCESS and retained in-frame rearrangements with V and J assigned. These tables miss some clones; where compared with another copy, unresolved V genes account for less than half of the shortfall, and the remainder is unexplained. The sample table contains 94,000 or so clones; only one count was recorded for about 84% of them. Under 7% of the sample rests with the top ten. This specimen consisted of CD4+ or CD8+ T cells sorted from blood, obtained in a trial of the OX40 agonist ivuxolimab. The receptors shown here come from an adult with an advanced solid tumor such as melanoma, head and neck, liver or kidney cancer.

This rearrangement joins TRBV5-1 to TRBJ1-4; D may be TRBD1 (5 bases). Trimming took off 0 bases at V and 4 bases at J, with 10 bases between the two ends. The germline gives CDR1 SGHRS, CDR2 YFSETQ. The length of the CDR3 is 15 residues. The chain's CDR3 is CASSLVGEINEKLFF. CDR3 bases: TGCGCCAGCAGCTTGGTGGGGGAAATTAATGAAAAACTGTTTTTT.

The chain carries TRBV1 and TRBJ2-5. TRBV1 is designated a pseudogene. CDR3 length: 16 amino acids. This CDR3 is CTSGQDRPCGWETQYF. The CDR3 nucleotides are TGCACCAGCGGCCAAGACAGGCCTTGCGGCTGGGAGACCCAGTACTTC.

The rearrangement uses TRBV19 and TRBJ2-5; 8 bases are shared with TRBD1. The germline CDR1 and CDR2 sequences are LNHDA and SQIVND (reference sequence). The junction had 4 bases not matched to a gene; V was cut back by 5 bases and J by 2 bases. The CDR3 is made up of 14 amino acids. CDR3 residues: CASSSQGAQETQYF. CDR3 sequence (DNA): TGTGCCAGTAGTTCGCAGGGGGCTCAAGAGACCCAGTACTTC.

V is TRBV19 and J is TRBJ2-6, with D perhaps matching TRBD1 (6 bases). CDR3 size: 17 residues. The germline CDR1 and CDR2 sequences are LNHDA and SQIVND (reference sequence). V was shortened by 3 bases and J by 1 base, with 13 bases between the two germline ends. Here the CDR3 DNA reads TGTGCCAGTAGTATTGGGGTGGGACAATCTGGGGCCAACGTCCTGACTTTC. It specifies CASSIGVGQSGANVLTF.

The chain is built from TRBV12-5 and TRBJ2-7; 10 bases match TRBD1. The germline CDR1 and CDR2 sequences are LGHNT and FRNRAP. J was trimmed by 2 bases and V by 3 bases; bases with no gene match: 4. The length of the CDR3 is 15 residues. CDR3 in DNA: TGTGCTAGTGGTTTCCCGACAGGGGGCCCCTACGAGCAGTACTTC. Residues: CASGFPTGGPYEQYF.

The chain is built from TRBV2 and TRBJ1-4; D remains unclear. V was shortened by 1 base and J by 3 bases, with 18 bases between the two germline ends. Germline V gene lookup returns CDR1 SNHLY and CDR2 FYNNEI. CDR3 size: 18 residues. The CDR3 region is CASSEVAPKYKANEKLFF. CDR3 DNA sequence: TGTGCCAGCAGTGAAGTAGCGCCTAAGTACAAAGCTAATGAAAAACTGTTTTTT.

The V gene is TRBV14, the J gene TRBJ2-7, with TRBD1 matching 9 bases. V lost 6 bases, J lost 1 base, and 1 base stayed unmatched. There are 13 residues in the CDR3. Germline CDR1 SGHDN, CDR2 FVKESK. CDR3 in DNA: TGTGCCAGCAGGGGGACAGGGTCCTACGAGCAGTACTTC. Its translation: CASRGTGSYEQYF. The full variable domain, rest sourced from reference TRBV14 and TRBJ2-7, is EAGVTQFPSHSVIEKGQTVTLRCDPISGHDNLYWYRRVMGKEIKFLLHFVKESKQDESGMPNNRFLAERTGGTYSTLKVQPAELEDSGVYFCASRGTGSYEQYFGPGTRLTVT.

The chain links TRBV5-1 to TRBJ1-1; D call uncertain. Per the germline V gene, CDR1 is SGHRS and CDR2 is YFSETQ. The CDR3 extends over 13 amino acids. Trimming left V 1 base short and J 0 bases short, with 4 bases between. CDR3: CASSLPMNTEAFF. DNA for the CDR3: TGCGCCAGCAGCTTGCCCATGAACACTGAAGCTTTCTTT.

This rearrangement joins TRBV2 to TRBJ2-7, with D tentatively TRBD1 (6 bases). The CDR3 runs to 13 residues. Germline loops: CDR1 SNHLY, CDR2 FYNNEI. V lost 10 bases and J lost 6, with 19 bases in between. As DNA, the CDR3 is TGTGCCACTACCTACAGGGAATCGGTCGAGCAGTACTTC. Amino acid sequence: CATTYRESVEQYF.

The CDR3 nucleotides are TGCGCCAGCAGCCCGGGGGGCTATGGCTACACCTTC. This sequence encodes CASSPGGYGYTF. The chain combines TRBV5-1 with TRBJ1-2, with TRBD1 as a possible D gene (5 bases). The CDR3 has 12 amino acids. Per the germline V gene, CDR1 is SGHRS and CDR2 is YFSETQ. Trimming took 4 bases from V and 4 from J, leaving 8 bases between them.